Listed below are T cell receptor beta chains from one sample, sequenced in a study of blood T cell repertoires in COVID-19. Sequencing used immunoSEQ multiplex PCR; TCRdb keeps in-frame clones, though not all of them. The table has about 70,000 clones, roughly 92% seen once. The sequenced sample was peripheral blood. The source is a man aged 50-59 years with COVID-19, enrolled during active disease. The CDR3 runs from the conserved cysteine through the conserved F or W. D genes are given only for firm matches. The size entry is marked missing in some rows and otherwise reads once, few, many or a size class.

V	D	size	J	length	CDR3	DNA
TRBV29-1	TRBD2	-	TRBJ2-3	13	CSVVLAGVDTQYF	TGCAGCGTTGTGCTAGCGGGCGTGGATACGCAGTATTTT
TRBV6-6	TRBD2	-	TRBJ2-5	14	CASSGGGIQETQYF	TGTGCCAGCAGTGGGGGGGGGATTCAAGAGACCCAGTACTTC
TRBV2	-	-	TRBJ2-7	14	CASRGGTPAAEQYF	TGTGCCAGCAGGGGAGGGACACCCGCTGCCGAGCAGTACTTC
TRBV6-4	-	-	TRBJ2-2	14	CASRRGQNTGELFF	TGTGCCAGCAGAAGGGGACAGAACACCGGGGAGCTGTTTTTT
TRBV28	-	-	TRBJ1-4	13	CASSFLIGEKLFF	TGTGCCAGCAGTTTTCTCATCGGTGAAAAACTGTTTTTT
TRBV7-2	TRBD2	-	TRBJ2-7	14	CASSSRSGIYEQYF	TGTGCCAGCAGCTCCCGCAGCGGGATATACGAGCAGTACTTC
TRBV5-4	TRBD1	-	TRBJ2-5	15	CASSRNRGPQETQYF	TGTGCCAGCAGCCGAAACAGGGGCCCACAAGAGACCCAGTACTTC
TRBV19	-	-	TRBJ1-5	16	CASSSPLGEINQPQHF	TGTGCCAGTAGTTCCCCGCTGGGCGAAATCAATCAGCCCCAGCATTTT
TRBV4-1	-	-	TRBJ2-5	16	CASSQVGSSSEETQYF	TGCGCCAGCAGCCAAGTTGGGTCGTCTAGCGAAGAGACCCAGTACTTC
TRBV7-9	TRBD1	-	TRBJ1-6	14	CASSFGQGNSPLHF	TGTGCCAGCAGCTTTGGACAGGGAAATTCACCCCTCCACTTT
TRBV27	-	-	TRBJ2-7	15	CASSLSPGNRYEQYF	TGTGCCAGCAGTTTATCCCCCGGGAATCGCTACGAGCAGTACTTC
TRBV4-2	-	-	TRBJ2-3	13	CASSQDKASGQYF	TGTGCCAGCAGCCAAGACAAAGCATCCGGGCAGTATTTT
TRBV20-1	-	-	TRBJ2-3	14	CSASGLPAVDTQYF	TGCAGTGCTAGTGGGTTGCCGGCGGTAGATACGCAGTATTTT
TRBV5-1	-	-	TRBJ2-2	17	CASTVSSGTLNTGELFF	TGCGCCAGCACGGTCAGCTCCGGGACACTGAACACCGGGGAGCTGTTTTTT
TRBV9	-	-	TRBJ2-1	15	CASSSQGLSYNEQFF	TGTGCCAGCAGCTCTCAGGGACTGTCCTACAATGAGCAGTTCTTC
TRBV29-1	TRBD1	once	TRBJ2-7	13	CSVKGQGLAEQYF	TGCAGCGTTAAAGGACAGGGGCTTGCCGAGCAGTACTTC
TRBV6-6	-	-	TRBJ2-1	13	CASSYTTVNEQFF	TGTGCCAGCAGTTATACGACTGTGAATGAGCAGTTCTTC
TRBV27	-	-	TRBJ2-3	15	CASSLRGPDGDTQYF	TGTGCCAGCAGTTTACGAGGGCCCGATGGAGATACGCAGTATTTT
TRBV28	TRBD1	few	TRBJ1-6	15	CASRLPGQGDSPLHF	TGTGCCAGCCGGCTGCCGGGACAGGGGGATTCACCCCTCCACTTT
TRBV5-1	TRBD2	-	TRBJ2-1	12	CASSLEGGKEFF	TGCGCCAGCAGCTTGGAGGGAGGGAAGGAGTTCTTC
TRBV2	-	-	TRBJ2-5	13	CASRADIIETQYF	TGTGCCAGCAGGGCGGACATAATAGAGACCCAGTACTTC
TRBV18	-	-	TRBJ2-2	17	CASSPQSRTANTGELFF	TGTGCCAGCTCACCGCAAAGCAGGACAGCGAACACCGGGGAGCTGTTTTTT
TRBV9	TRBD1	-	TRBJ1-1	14	CASSVEPGGTEAFF	TGTGCCAGCAGCGTAGAGCCAGGGGGCACTGAAGCTTTCTTT
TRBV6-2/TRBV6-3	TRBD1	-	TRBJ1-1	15	CASSSGTVGHTEAFF	TGTGCCAGCAGTTCCGGGACAGTGGGGCACACTGAAGCTTTCTTT
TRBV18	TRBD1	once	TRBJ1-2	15	CASLAQTGGTYGYTF	TGTGCCAGCTTGGCCCAAACAGGGGGCACCTATGGCTACACCTTC
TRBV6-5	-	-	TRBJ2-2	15	CASSKSDLGGGELFF	TGTGCCAGCAGTAAATCCGATTTAGGCGGCGGGGAGCTGTTTTTT
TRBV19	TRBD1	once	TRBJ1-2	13	CASSGQGWYGYTF	TGTGCCAGTAGTGGACAGGGTTGGTATGGCTACACCTTC
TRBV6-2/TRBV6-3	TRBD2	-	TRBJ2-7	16	CASSFSPAGASYEQYF	TGTGCCAGCAGTTTTAGTCCAGCGGGAGCTAGCTACGAGCAGTACTTC
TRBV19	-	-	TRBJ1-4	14	CASSLDSRVEKLFF	TGTGCCAGTAGTCTCGACAGTCGGGTTGAAAAACTGTTTTTT
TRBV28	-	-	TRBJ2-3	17	CASSSQTGSLRTDTQYF	TGTGCCAGCAGCTCACAGACCGGGAGTTTACGCACAGATACGCAGTATTTT
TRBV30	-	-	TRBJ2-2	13	CAWSVLRTGELFF	TGTGCCTGGAGTGTACTCCGAACCGGGGAGCTGTTTTTT
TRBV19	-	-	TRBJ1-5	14	CASSIRAANQPQHF	TGTGCCAGTAGTATCAGGGCCGCCAATCAGCCCCAGCATTTT
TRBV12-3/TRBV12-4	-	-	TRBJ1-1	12	CASSFQNTEAFF	TGTGCCAGCAGTTTCCAAAACACTGAAGCTTTCTTT
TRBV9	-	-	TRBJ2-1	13	CASSYGNYNEQFF	TGTGCCAGCAGCTACGGGAATTATAATGAGCAGTTCTTC
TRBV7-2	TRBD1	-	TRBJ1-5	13	CASSPDRDQPQHF	TGTGCCAGCAGCCCCGACAGGGATCAGCCCCAGCATTTT
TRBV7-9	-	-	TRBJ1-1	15	CASSLAGQANTEAFF	TGTGCCAGCAGCTTAGCGGGACAAGCTAACACTGAAGCTTTCTTT
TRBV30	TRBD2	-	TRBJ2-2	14	CAWSDSGSSGELFF	TGTGCCTGGAGTGACAGCGGGAGCTCCGGGGAGCTGTTTTTT
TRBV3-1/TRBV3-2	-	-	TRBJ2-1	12	CASSQVDNEQFF	TGTGCCAGCAGCCAAGTAGACAATGAGCAGTTCTTC
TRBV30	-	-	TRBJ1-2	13	CAWSPQGIDGYTF	TGTGCCTGGAGCCCACAGGGAATCGATGGCTACACCTTC
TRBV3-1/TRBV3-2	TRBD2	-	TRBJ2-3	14	CASSPSGSRDTQYF	TGTGCCAGCAGTCCTAGCGGGAGTCGAGATACGCAGTATTTT
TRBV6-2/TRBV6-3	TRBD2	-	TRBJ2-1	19	CASSYSTTSGRGAYNEQFF	TGTGCCAGCAGTTACTCGACGACTAGCGGGAGGGGCGCCTACAATGAGCAGTTCTTC
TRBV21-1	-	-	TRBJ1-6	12	CASSIFNSPLHF	TGTGCCAGCAGCATCTTTAATTCACCCCTCCACTTT
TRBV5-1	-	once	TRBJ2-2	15	CASSLFPTDTGELFF	TGCGCCAGCAGCTTGTTCCCGACAGACACCGGGGAGCTGTTTTTT
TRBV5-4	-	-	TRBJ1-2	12	CASSLTDYGYTF	TGTGCCAGCAGCCTAACTGACTATGGCTACACCTTC
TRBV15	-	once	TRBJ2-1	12	CATSRETGTKFF	TGTGCCACCAGCAGGGAGACCGGGACAAAGTTCTTC
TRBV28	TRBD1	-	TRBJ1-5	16	CASSPTTGGNRQPQHF	TGTGCCAGCAGCCCTACTACAGGGGGCAATCGGCAGCCCCAGCATTTT